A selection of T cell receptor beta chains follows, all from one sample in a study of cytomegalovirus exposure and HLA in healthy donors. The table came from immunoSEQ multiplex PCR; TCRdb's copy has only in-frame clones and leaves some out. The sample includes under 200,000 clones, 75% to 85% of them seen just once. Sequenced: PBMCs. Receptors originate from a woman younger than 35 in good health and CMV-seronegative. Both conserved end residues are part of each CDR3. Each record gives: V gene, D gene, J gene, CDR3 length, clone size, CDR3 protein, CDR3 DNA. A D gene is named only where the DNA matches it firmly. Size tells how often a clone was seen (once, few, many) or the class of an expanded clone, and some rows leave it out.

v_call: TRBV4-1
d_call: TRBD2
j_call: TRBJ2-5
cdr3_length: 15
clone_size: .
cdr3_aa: CASSPGLAGQETQYF
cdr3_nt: TGCGCCAGCAGCCCCGGACTAGCGGGGCAAGAGACCCAGTACTTC

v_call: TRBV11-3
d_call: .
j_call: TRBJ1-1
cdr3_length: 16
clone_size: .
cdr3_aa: CASSPSGGGAGTEAFF
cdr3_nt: TGTGCCAGCAGCCCTTCCGGTGGGGGGGCAGGCACTGAAGCTTTCTTT

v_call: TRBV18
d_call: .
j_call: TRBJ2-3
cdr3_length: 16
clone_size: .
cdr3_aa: CASSPLGLRGTDTQYF
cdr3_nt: TGTGCCAGCTCACCATTGGGGCTGCGCGGCACAGATACGCAGTATTTT

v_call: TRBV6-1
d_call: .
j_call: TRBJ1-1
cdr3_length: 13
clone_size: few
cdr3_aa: CASSVGRDTEAFF
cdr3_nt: TGTGCCAGCAGTGTCGGCAGGGACACTGAAGCTTTCTTT

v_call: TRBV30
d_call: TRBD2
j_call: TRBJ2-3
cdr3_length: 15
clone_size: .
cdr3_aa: CAWNRLASSTDTQYF
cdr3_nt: TGTGCCTGGAACCGACTAGCCTCTAGCACAGATACGCAGTATTTT

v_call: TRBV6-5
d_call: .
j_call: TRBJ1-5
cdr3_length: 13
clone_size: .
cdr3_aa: CASRPHRNQPQHF
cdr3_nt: TGTGCCAGCAGGCCCCACCGGAATCAGCCCCAGCATTTT

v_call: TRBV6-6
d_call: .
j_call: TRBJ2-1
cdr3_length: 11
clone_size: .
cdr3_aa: CASTAWNEQFF
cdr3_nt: TGTGCCAGCACAGCGTGGAATGAGCAGTTCTTC

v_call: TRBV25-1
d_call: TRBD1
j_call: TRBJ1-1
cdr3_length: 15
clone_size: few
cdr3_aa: CASSEGDRGDTEAFF
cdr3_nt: TGTGCCAGCAGTGAAGGAGACAGGGGAGACACTGAAGCTTTCTTT

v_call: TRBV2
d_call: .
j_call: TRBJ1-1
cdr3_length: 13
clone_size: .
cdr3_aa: CASSVGLTREAFF
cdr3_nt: TGTGCCAGCAGTGTGGGGCTGACGCGTGAAGCTTTCTTT

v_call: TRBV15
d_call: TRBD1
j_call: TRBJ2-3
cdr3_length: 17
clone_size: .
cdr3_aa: CATSRVGDRGFPDTQYF
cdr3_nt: TGTGCCACCAGCAGAGTGGGGGACAGGGGATTCCCAGATACGCAGTATTTT

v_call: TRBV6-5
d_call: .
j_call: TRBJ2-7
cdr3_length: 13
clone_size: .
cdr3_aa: CASRHHSSYEQYF
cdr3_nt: TGTGCCAGCAGACACCACAGCTCCTACGAGCAGTACTTC

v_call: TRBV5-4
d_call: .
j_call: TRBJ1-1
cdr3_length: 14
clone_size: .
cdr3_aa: CASSLKDLNTEAFF
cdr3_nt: TGTGCCAGCAGCTTGAAGGACTTGAACACTGAAGCTTTCTTT

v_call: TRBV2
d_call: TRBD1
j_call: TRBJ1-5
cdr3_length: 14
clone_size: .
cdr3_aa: CASRGTGASGPQHF
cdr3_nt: TGTGCCAGCAGAGGGACAGGGGCCTCAGGGCCCCAGCATTTT

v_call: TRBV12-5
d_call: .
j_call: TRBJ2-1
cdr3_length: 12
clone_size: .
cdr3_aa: CASGFLPNEQFF
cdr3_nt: TGTGCTAGTGGTTTTCTCCCCAATGAGCAGTTCTTC

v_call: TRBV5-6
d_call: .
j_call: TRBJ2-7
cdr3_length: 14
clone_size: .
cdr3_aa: CASSLNGGLKEQYF
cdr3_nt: TGTGCCAGCAGCTTGAACGGGGGGCTGAAGGAGCAGTACTTC

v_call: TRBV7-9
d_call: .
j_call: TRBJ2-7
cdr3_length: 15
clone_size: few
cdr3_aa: CASSPDASGDYEQYF
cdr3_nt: TGTGCCAGCAGCCCGGACGCGTCAGGGGATTACGAGCAGTACTTC

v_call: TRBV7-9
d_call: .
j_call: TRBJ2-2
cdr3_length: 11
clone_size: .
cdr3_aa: CASSPGGELFF
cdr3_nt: TGTGCCAGCAGCCCAGGGGGGGAGCTGTTTTTT

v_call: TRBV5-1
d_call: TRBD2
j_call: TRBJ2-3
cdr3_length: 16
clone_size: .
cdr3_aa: CASSLPLAGGTDTQYF
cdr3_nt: TGCGCCAGCAGCTTGCCTCTAGCGGGGGGCACAGATACGCAGTATTTT

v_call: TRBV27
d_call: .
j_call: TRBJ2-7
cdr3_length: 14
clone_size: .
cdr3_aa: CASSPGGPSYEQYF
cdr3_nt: TGTGCCAGCAGCCCCGGGGGGCCCTCCTACGAGCAGTACTTC

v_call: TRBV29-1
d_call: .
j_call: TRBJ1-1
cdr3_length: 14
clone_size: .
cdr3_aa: CSVEVRTVNTEAFF
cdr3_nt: TGCAGCGTTGAGGTCAGGACTGTGAACACTGAAGCTTTCTTT

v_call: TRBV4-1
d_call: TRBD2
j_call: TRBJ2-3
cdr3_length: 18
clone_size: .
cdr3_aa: CASSQEFASGGVTDTQYF
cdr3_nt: TGCGCCAGCAGCCAAGAATTCGCTAGCGGGGGGGTTACCGATACGCAGTATTTT

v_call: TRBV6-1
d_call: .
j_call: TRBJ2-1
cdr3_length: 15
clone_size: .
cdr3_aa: CASRTLTGLNNEQFF
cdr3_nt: TGTGCCAGCAGGACTTTGACAGGTTTGAACAATGAGCAGTTCTTC

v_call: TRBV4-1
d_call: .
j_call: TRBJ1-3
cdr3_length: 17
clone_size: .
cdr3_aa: CASSQDPGGYSGNTIYF
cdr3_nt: TGCGCCAGCAGCCAAGATCCCGGGGGGTACTCTGGAAACACCATATATTTT

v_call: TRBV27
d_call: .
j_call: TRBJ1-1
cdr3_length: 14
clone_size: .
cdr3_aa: CASSSQPSGWEAFF
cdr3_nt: TGTGCCAGCAGTTCCCAGCCCAGCGGGTGGGAAGCTTTCTTT

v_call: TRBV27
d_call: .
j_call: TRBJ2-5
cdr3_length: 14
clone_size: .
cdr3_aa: CASSLGREMKTQYF
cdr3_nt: TGTGCCAGCAGTTTGGGGCGGGAAATGAAGACCCAGTACTTC

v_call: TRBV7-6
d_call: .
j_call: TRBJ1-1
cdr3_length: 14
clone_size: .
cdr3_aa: CASSLAQTNTEAFF
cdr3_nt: TGTGCCAGCAGCTTAGCCCAGACAAACACTGAAGCTTTCTTT

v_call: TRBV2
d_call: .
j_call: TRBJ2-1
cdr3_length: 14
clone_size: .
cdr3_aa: CASSESGSRNEQFF
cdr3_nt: TGTGCCAGCAGTGAATCTGGTTCTAGGAATGAGCAGTTCTTC

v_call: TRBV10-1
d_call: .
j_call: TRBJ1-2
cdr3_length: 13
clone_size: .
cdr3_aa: CASSETGYVGYTF
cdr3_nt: TGCGCCAGCAGTGAGACAGGGTACGTTGGCTACACCTTC

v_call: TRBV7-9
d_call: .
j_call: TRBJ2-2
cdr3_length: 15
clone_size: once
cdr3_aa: CASSLGGGDAGELFF
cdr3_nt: TGTGCCAGCAGCTTAGGAGGGGGGGATGCCGGGGAGCTGTTTTTT

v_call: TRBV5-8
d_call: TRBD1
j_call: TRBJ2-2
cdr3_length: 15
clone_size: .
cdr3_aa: CASSRGQPNTGELFF
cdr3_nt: TGTGCCAGCAGCCGGGGACAGCCGAACACCGGGGAGCTGTTTTTT

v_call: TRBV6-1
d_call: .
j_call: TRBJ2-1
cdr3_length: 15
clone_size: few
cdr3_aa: CASSEASGLYNEQFF
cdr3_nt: TGTGCCAGCAGTGAAGCGTCGGGACTTTACAATGAGCAGTTCTTC

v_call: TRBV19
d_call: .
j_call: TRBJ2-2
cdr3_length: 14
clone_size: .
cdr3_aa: CASSIDRNTGELFF
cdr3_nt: TGTGCCAGTAGCATAGACAGGAACACCGGGGAGCTGTTTTTT

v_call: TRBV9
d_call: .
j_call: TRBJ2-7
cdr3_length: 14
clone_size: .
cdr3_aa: CASSVADTSYEQYF
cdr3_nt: TGTGCCAGCAGCGTAGCGGACACCAGCTACGAGCAGTACTTC

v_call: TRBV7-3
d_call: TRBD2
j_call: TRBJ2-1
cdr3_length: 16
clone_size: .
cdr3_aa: CASSGTGTSGSMEQFF
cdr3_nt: TGTGCCAGCAGCGGGACCGGGACTAGCGGGAGCATGGAGCAGTTCTTC

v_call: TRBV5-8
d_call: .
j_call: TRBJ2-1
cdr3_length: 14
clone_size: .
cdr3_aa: CASSLTGTYNEQFF
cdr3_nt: TGTGCCAGCAGCTTAACAGGTACCTACAATGAGCAGTTCTTC

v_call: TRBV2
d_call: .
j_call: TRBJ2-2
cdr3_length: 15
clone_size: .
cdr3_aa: CASRLSQGNTGELFF
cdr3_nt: TGTGCCAGCAGGCTTAGTCAGGGTAACACCGGGGAGCTGTTTTTT

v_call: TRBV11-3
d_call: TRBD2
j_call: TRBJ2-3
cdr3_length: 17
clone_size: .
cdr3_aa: CASSNPGTSGTSPTQYF
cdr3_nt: TGTGCCAGCAGCAATCCAGGGACTAGCGGGACCTCCCCTACGCAGTATTTT

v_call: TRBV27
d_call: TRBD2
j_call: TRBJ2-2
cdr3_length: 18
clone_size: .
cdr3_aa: CASSFIGLAGGPNGELFF
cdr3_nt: TGTGCCAGCAGTTTTATTGGACTAGCGGGGGGGCCGAACGGGGAGCTGTTTTTT